This passage covers 26 T cell receptor beta chains from one sample sequenced in a study of blood T cell repertoires in COVID-19. Clones were read by immunoSEQ multiplex PCR, and TCRdb kept only the in-frame ones, dropping some. The data hold about 190,000 clones, with around 79% observed a single time. The specimen sequenced was peripheral blood. These receptors originate from a man aged 50 to 59 who had recovered from COVID-19.

J is TRBJ1-1 and V is TRBV19; D is perhaps TRBD1 (5 bases). V shed 7 bases and J shed 2 bases, with 11 bases lying between them. Germline-derived CDR1 and CDR2 are LNHDA and SQIVND (reference sequence). This CDR3 contains 13 residues. The CDR3 region has the DNA TGTGCCAGTAATCCGACAGTCAACACTGAAGCTTTCTTT. It specifies CASNPTVNTEAFF.

This clone showed up just a few times. The chain recombines TRBV6-5 with TRBJ1-5; no reliable D call. This CDR3 is built from 14 residues. Trimming took off 7 bases at V and 4 bases at J, with 14 bases between the two ends. Germline loops: CDR1 MNHEY, CDR2 SVGAGI. The CDR3 DNA follows: TGTGCCAGCAAACGGGGATACGATAATCAGCCCCAGCATTTT. Protein: CASKRGYDNQPQHF.

The chain couples TRBV9 to TRBJ2-3, with D possibly being TRBD2 (6 bases). CDR3 size: 16 residues. V was clipped by 2 bases and J by 0 bases, with 13 bases between them. CDR1 is SGDLS, CDR2 YYNGEE, per germline. CDR3 DNA sequence: TGTGCCAGCAGCGTCGGAGCGGGTCTAAGCACAGATACGCAGTATTTT. The encoded protein is CASSVGAGLSTDTQYF. Full variable domain (missing parts from reference TRBV9 and TRBJ2-3): DSGVTQTPKHLITATGQRVTLRCSPRSGDLSVYWYQQSLDQGLQFLIQYYNGEERAKGNILERFSAQQFPDLHSELNLSSLELGDSALYFCASSVGAGLSTDTQYFGPGTRLTVL.

The rearrangement joins TRBV27 to TRBJ2-3, with D hard to call. Germline CDR1 is MNHEY and CDR2 is SMNVEV (reference sequence). The V end was cut by 3 bases, the J end by 6 bases, with 13 bases between. This CDR3 is 14 amino acids long. The CDR3 coding sequence is TGTGCCAGCAGTTTGAACCTTCACCGGGATACGCAGTATTTT. Translation gives CASSLNLHRDTQYF.

This clone was detected only once. This chain links TRBV6-4 with TRBJ1-2; possible D gene TRBD1, 6 bases. Germline V gene lookup returns CDR1 MRHNA and CDR2 SNTAGT. The V and J ends lost 5 bases and 3 bases respectively, with 13 bases between them. The CDR3 is 14 residues long. This CDR3 is CASSPLYRDYGYTF. As DNA, the CDR3 is TGTGCCAGCAGTCCCCTTTACAGGGACTATGGCTACACCTTC.

This chain connects TRBV3-1 (or the pseudogene TRBV3-2) to TRBJ1-2; D is undetermined. The CDR3 contains 14 residues. Trimming removed 3 bases from V and 8 bases from J, with 16 bases in between. Germline V gives CDR1 LGHDT, CDR2 YNNKEL (reference sequence). The DNA of the CDR3 is TGTGCCAGCAGCCAGGGCACAGCCCTCGAGGGCTACACCTTC. Residues: CASSQGTALEGYTF.

The gene calls are TRBV4-2 and TRBJ2-1; the D gene is possibly TRBD2 (5 bases). The germline V gene encodes CDR1 LGHNA and CDR2 YNFKEQ. V was cut by 0 bases and J by 0 bases, with 9 bases left in between. The CDR3 has 16 residues. CDR3 DNA: TGTGCCAGCAGCCAAGATCTGAGGGTCTCCTACAATGAGCAGTTCTTC. Translation: CASSQDLRVSYNEQFF.

This chain connects TRBV28 to TRBJ2-2, with D possibly matching TRBD2 (6 bases). Trimming took off 5 bases at V and 0 bases at J, with 13 bases between the two ends. The V gene's germline CDR1 is MDHEN and CDR2 SYDVKM. CDR3 size: 16 residues. The CDR3 bases are TGTGCCAGCAGTCTACTAGCAACTGCGAACACCGGGGAGCTGTTTTTT. Its protein product is CASSLLATANTGELFF.

The rearrangement uses TRBV28 and TRBJ1-5; D is unclear. Trimming took off 8 bases at V and 7 bases at J, with 12 bases between the two ends. CDR3 size: 12 residues. Germline V gene sequence: CDR1 MDHEN, CDR2 SYDVKM. The CDR3 coding sequence is TGTGCCAGCGGGCCCCGAGGGCAGCCCCAGCATTTT. Translation gives CASGPRGQPQHF.

The chain is built from TRBV9 and TRBJ2-7; 7 bases line up with TRBD2. CDR1 is SGDLS and CDR2 is YYNGEE in the germline V gene. The CDR3 extends over 16 amino acids. Trimming at V came to 3 bases and at J to 1 base, leaving 10 bases not matched to a gene. The CDR3 DNA follows: TGTGCCAGCAGCGGAGGTATTGGCGGGGGATCCTACGAGCAGTACTTC. This encodes CASSGGIGGGSYEQYF.

This chain joins TRBV9 and TRBJ2-1; 8 nucleotides agree with TRBD2. The V gene end was trimmed by 3 bases and the J gene end by 7 bases; junction bases not matched to a gene: 12. CDR1 SGDLS and CDR2 YYNGEE come from the germline V gene. This CDR3 has 16 residues. DNA for the CDR3: TGTGCCAGCAGCGCATCGGCTAGCGGGTTAGCTAATGAGCAGTTCTTC. It yields the protein CASSASASGLANEQFF.

This clone showed up just once. This rearrangement joins TRBV27 to TRBJ2-7, with 13 bases identical to TRBD2. J gave up 1 base and V 4 bases, and 4 bases lay outside the gene matches. Germline lookup yields CDR1 MNHEY and CDR2 SMNVEV (reference sequence). This CDR3 is 16 amino acids long. CDR3 sequence reads: CASSSRTSGSSYEQYF. CDR3 nucleotide sequence: TGTGCCAGCAGTTCTAGGACTAGCGGGAGTTCCTACGAGCAGTACTTC.

This chain uses TRBV2 with TRBJ2-1; 8 bases are a match to TRBD1. V shed 9 bases, J shed 6 bases, and the junction held 4 bases outside the gene matches. From germline, CDR1 is SNHLY and CDR2 FYNNEI. This CDR3 is built from 12 residues. The CDR3 here is CARGQGTNEQFF. The CDR3 region has the DNA TGTGCCAGAGGACAGGGCACCAATGAGCAGTTCTTC.

J is TRBJ1-2 and V is TRBV6-5, with 9 bases identical to TRBD1. J was trimmed by 5 bases and V by 0 bases; bases with no gene match: 4. Germline loops: CDR1 MNHEY, CDR2 SVGAGI. CDR3 length: 15 amino acids. CDR3 in amino acids: CASSYSGTGKYGYTF. The CDR3 bases are TGTGCCAGCAGTTACTCGGGGACAGGGAAATATGGCTACACCTTC.

The genes are TRBV30 and TRBJ1-2, with D unresolved. The CDR3 runs 15 residues. CDR1 GTSNPN and CDR2 SVGIG come from the germline V gene (reference sequence). V was clipped by 3 bases and J by 4 bases, with 18 bases between them. CDR3 sequence reads: CAWSNARSGPYGYTF. CDR3 in DNA: TGTGCCTGGAGCAACGCTAGATCTGGTCCCTATGGCTACACCTTC.

The chain joins TRBV10-3 to TRBJ2-3, with 9 bases that match TRBD2. The CDR3 is 16 residues long. Looked up from germline, CDR1 is ENHRY and CDR2 is SYGVKD. V was clipped by 2 bases and J by 4 bases; unmatched bases: 7. CDR3 sequence reads: CAISEGRLAGPDTQYF. The CDR3 DNA follows: TGTGCCATCAGTGAGGGTCGGCTAGCGGGACCAGATACGCAGTATTTT.

On this clone: Other DNA sequences within the sample encode an identical CDR3. The chain employs TRBV3-1 (or the pseudogene TRBV3-2) and TRBJ1-5; possibly TRBD1 for D (6 bases). Trimming took 1 base from V and 2 from J, leaving 6 bases between them. CDR1 and CDR2 (germline): LGHDT, YNNKEL (reference sequence). CDR3 size: 14 residues. The CDR3: CASSQGQGNQPQHF. In DNA, the CDR3 is TGTGCCAGCAGCCAAGGACAGGGCAATCAGCCCCAGCATTTT.

CDR3 bases: TGTGCCAGTAGTATATCACATCAGTACGAGCAGTACTTC. Translation: CASSISHQYEQYF. The V call is TRBV19, the J call TRBJ2-7; the D is unclear. V dropped 2 bases and J dropped 4 bases, with 9 bases sitting between them. CDR3 size: 13 residues. Germline V gene sequence: CDR1 LNHDA, CDR2 SQIVND (reference sequence).

The chain employs TRBV29-1 and TRBJ2-7, with 7 bases that match TRBD1. CDR3 length: 12 residues. Losses at the gene ends were 7 bases for V and 6 bases for J; bases not matched to a gene: 9. CDR1 is SQVTM and CDR2 is ANQGSEA in the germline V gene. The CDR3 DNA follows: TGCAGCGCTGGAGAGGGGGCACTCGAGCAGTACTTC. It specifies CSAGEGALEQYF.

The chain employs TRBV3-1 (or the pseudogene TRBV3-2) and TRBJ2-1; 8 nucleotides line up with TRBD2. The CDR3 runs 16 residues. Per germline, CDR1 LGHDT and CDR2 YNNKEL (reference sequence). V lost 4 bases, J lost 0 bases, and 5 bases stayed unmatched. CDR3 residues: CASSRGLGSSYNEQFF. CDR3 bases: TGTGCCAGCAGCCGGGGACTAGGGAGCTCCTACAATGAGCAGTTCTTC.

This chain connects TRBV21-1 to TRBJ2-1; whether TRBD2, the table's D call, matches the DNA was not checked. TRBV21-1 is a documented pseudogene. This CDR3 is 16 amino acids long. CDR3 DNA sequence: TGTGCCAGCAGCAAAAGAAGGACTAGCGGGAGGAGGGAGCAGTTCTTC. This codes for CASSKRRTSGRREQFF.

This chain uses TRBV12-5 with TRBJ1-2, with 7 nucleotides matching TRBD1. The CDR3 has 16 amino acids. With 1 base clipped from V and 4 bases from J, the junction kept 9 bases outside the gene matches. CDR1 is LGHNT and CDR2 is FRNRAP in the germline V gene. Here the CDR3 reads CASGLAIGRGSYGYTF. The DNA for the CDR3 is TGTGCTAGTGGTTTGGCAATAGGCAGGGGGAGCTATGGCTACACCTTC.

J is TRBJ1-5 and V is TRBV12-3 or TRBV12-4; D is unresolved. V was trimmed by 3 bases and J by 7 bases, leaving 4 bases between them. The CDR3 runs to 11 residues. The DNA for the CDR3 is TGTGCCAGCAGTTTGGCCCAGCCCCAGCATTTT. Amino acids: CASSLAQPQHF.

The genes are TRBV5-1 and TRBJ2-1, with 12 bases fitting TRBD2. With 1 base clipped from V and 7 bases from J, the junction kept 6 bases outside the gene matches. Germline V gene sequence: CDR1 SGHRS, CDR2 YFSETQ. CDR3 size: 16 residues. The CDR3 DNA reads as TGCGCCAGCAGCTTGTACCCTAGCGGGAGGGTTAATGAGCAGTTCTTC. Translated: CASSLYPSGRVNEQFF.

The chain employs TRBV28 and TRBJ2-7; 16 nucleotides align to TRBD2. CDR3 length: 16 amino acids. J lost 7 bases, V lost 6 bases, and 9 bases had no gene match. Germline V CDR1 and CDR2: MDHEN, SYDVKM. CDR3 sequence reads: CASSPGLAGGPREQYF. CDR3 nucleotide sequence: TGTGCCAGCAGCCCGGGACTAGCGGGAGGGCCGCGAGAGCAGTACTTC.

The rearrangement links TRBV6-5 to TRBJ1-4, with D tentatively TRBD1 (5 bases). V gave up 6 bases and J gave up 8 bases, with 19 bases separating them. The germline V gene has CDR1 MNHEY and CDR2 SVGAGI. This CDR3 is built from 15 residues. Written as DNA, the CDR3 is TGTGCCAGCAGGGACACACTATCCAGAGGCGAAAAACTGTTTTTT. It yields the protein CASRDTLSRGEKLFF.